This TCR beta chain appears in the sequencing data of a study of blood T cell repertoires in COVID-19. Per germline, CDR1 GTSNPN and CDR2 SVGIG (reference sequence). Trimming took off 1 base at V and 5 bases at J, with 8 bases between the two ends. The CDR3 totals 12 residues. This table comes from immunoSEQ multiplex PCR, and its TCRdb copy is limited to in-frame clones, with some not included. The repertoire consists of about 270,000 clones, with approximately 86% occurring once and the leading ten covering roughly 8%. The TCR sequence derives from a man aged 40-49 years with active or convalescent COVID-19. Material for sequencing was peripheral blood. The V call is TRBV30, the J call TRBJ1-2; D is undetermined. The CDR3 DNA sequence: TGTGCCTGGAGTGCCCGGGGATATGGCTACACCTTC. It translates to CAWSARGYGYTF.